This TCR beta chain was observed in a study of shared clonotypes between healthy human individuals. Broader study findings: Non-shared clonotypes showed lower generation probabilities than clonotypes common to all four donors.

Regarding this clone: Antigen unknown.

Execution of the assay was at deep level. Produced via immunoSEQ multiplex PCR; TCRdb's table is partial and in-frame only. The sample has 2 million or so clones, roughly 95% seen once; the top ten hold 0.13%. V lost 5 bases, J lost 0 bases, and 12 bases lay in between. The CDR3 extends over 15 amino acids. Germline CDR1 and CDR2: SEHNR and FQNEAQ (reference sequence). The clonotype originates from a man aged 18 to 30 in good health. V gene TRBV7-9 combines with J gene TRBJ2-3; the D gene is possibly TRBD1 (6 bases). The specimen was naive CD4+ T cells sorted from blood. The subset was: CD45RA+ positively selected. Written as DNA, the CDR3 is TGTGCCAGCAGCCCAGCAAGGGGGAGCACAGATACGCAGTATTTT. Its protein is CASSPARGSTDTQYF.